The 27 T cell receptor beta chains given below trace back to one sample, sequenced in a study of beta chain features in type 1 diabetes. Findings of the study overall: There was a moderate but significant shortening of TCRB CDR3s in all four CD4+ subsets of Type 1 diabetes patients.

All of the isolated RNA was reverse transcribed, so expressed TCRB transcripts were sequenced. Generated by immunoSEQ multiplex PCR, the TCRdb table keeps only in-frame clones and is missing some. The sample has approximately 730,000 clones, 10% to 15% seen once. These receptors have no known antigen. Material for sequencing was naive CD4+ T cells from blood. These receptors were taken from a man in his late teens or twenties with type 1 diabetes.

This clone occurred a few times. This chain links TRBV2 with TRBJ1-1; no clear D. CDR1 is SNHLY, CDR2 FYNNEI, per germline. The CDR3 runs 13 residues. Trimming pared 4 bases from V and 8 bases from J, leaving 14 bases between. The CDR3: CASSGVETGEAFF. The CDR3 coding sequence is TGTGCCAGCAGTGGGGTCGAGACGGGGGAAGCTTTCTTT.

This clone showed up just a few times. The rearrangement links TRBV30 to TRBJ1-2; no clear D. The V end was cut by 5 bases, the J end by 5 bases, with 9 bases between. Germline V gene data show CDR1 as GTSNPN and CDR2 as SVGIG (reference sequence). CDR3 length equals 11 residues. CDR3 nucleotides: TGTGCCTGGGCCGTCCCATATGGCTACACCTTC. Residues: CAWAVPYGYTF.

V gene TRBV5-1 combines with J gene TRBJ2-6; D possibly uses TRBD1 or TRBD2 (5 bases each). Trimming stripped 1 base from V and 2 bases from J, with 10 bases between. Germline values: CDR1 SGHRS, CDR2 YFSETQ. This CDR3 has 16 residues. The CDR3, as DNA: TGCGCCAGCAGCTTGTCTGGGGACCCTGGGGCCAACGTCCTGACTTTC. It encodes CASSLSGDPGANVLTF.

Only a few counts were recorded for this clone. This chain uses TRBV7-7 with TRBJ1-4; 9 positions match TRBD1. V lost 5 bases and J lost 4; bases outside the gene matches: 2. The germline V gene has CDR1 SSHAT and CDR2 FNYEAQ (reference sequence). The CDR3 has 14 residues. The CDR3 DNA is TGTGCCAGCAGCAGGGGACAGGGTAATGAAAAACTGTTTTTT. This encodes CASSRGQGNEKLFF.

The table lists this clone with a count of one. The chain is built from TRBV11-1 and TRBJ1-2; D call uncertain. Germline values: CDR1 SGHAT, CDR2 FQDESV (reference sequence). The CDR3 is made up of 13 amino acids. The V end was cut by 2 bases, the J end by 8 bases, with 12 bases between. The CDR3: CASSLIMVGGYTF. CDR3 bases: TGTGCCAGCAGCTTAATTATGGTTGGAGGCTACACCTTC.

V and J are TRBV7-9 and TRBJ1-2; D might be TRBD1 (6 bases). CDR1 and CDR2 from the germline V gene are SEHNR and FQNEAQ (reference sequence). This CDR3 has 14 residues. V lost 5 bases, J lost 4 bases, and 14 bases lay in between. This CDR3 reads CASSPPGHGYGYTF. The CDR3 nucleotides are TGTGCCAGCAGCCCCCCGGGACATGGCTATGGCTACACCTTC.

As concerns this clone: Sequence at one end of the junction differs from germline and may be a read error. The chain uses TRBV10-3 and TRBJ2-7, with D hard to call. CDR3 length equals 11 residues. Per the germline V gene, CDR1 is ENHRY and CDR2 is SYGVKD. CDR3 nucleotides: TGTGACATCAGTGCATCGGGCGAGCAGTACTTC. Translated, it gives CDISASGEQYF.

The chain joins TRBV2 to TRBJ2-3; D may match TRBD1 or TRBD2 (5 bases each). Germline V gene data show CDR1 as SNHLY and CDR2 as FYNNEI. The germline V and J ends were trimmed by 7 bases and 2 bases, with 10 bases remaining between them. The length of the CDR3 is 13 residues. CDR3 sequence: CASTRGATDTQYF. CDR3 nucleotides: TGTGCCAGCACCAGAGGGGCCACAGATACGCAGTATTTT.

The rearrangement links TRBV7-8 to TRBJ1-1; D uncertain. CDR3 size: 14 residues. The germline CDR1 and CDR2 sequences are SGHVS and FQNEAQ. Trimming took off 7 bases at V and 1 base at J, with 13 bases between the two ends. CDR3 residues: CASTTDGANTEAFF. The CDR3 bases are TGTGCCAGCACCACCGACGGAGCGAACACTGAAGCTTTCTTT.

The chain uses TRBV6-1 and TRBJ2-7; no clear D gene. Between the trimmed V and J ends, which lost 0 bases and 6 bases, there was a span of 9 bases. Germline lookup yields CDR1 MNHNS and CDR2 SASEGT. This CDR3 contains 13 residues. CDR3 bases: TGTGCCAGCAGTGAAGCGCCTAGAATCGAGCAGTACTTC. Amino acids: CASSEAPRIEQYF.

J is TRBJ1-2 and V is TRBV7-9, with 8 bases lining up with TRBD1. Germline V gene sequence: CDR1 SEHNR, CDR2 FQNEAQ (reference sequence). This CDR3 comprises 13 residues. The J segment lost 7 bases and the V segment lost 1 base, leaving 2 bases of the junction unmatched. CDR3 sequence: CASSLGQGSGYTF. The DNA of the CDR3 is TGTGCCAGCAGCTTAGGACAGGGGAGTGGCTACACCTTC. Full variable domain (missing parts from reference TRBV7-9 and TRBJ1-2): DTGVSQNPRHKITKRGQNVTFRCDPISEHNRLYWYRQTLGQGPEFLTYFQNEAQLEKSRLLSDRFSAERPKGSFSTLEIQRTEQGDSAMYLCASSLGQGSGYTFGSGTRLTVV.

The chain recombines TRBV28 with TRBJ2-1, with D unresolved. Trimming took off 2 bases at V and 3 bases at J, with 8 bases between the two ends. CDR1 and CDR2 (germline): MDHEN, SYDVKM. The length of the CDR3 is 14 residues. CDR3 DNA: TGTGCCAGCAGTTTAGGGCAGAACTACAATGAGCAGTTCTTC. This encodes CASSLGQNYNEQFF.

This clone came up a few times. The J gene is TRBJ2-5, the V gene TRBV5-1, with TRBD1 matching 7 bases. With 4 bases clipped from V and 3 bases from J, the junction kept 6 bases outside the gene matches. CDR1 SGHRS and CDR2 YFSETQ come from the germline V gene. This CDR3 is 14 amino acids long. CDR3 sequence: CASSMGQLEETQYF. In DNA form, the CDR3 reads TGCGCCAGCAGCATGGGACAGTTGGAAGAGACCCAGTACTTC.

This clone was seen a handful of times. V usage is TRBV30 and J usage is TRBJ2-3; D is tentatively TRBD1 or TRBD2 (5 bases each). Germline CDR1 is GTSNPN and CDR2 is SVGIG (reference sequence). The V and J ends lost 0 bases and 4 bases respectively, with 8 bases between them. The CDR3 runs 13 residues. The DNA for the CDR3 is TGTGCCTGGAGTGTAAGGGGAGCAGATACGCAGTATTTT. Its protein is CAWSVRGADTQYF.

The CDR3 DNA follows: TGCGCCAGCAGCGTTTCAGCTAATGAAAAACTGTTTTTT. Residues: CASSVSANEKLFF. This chain uses TRBV5-1 with TRBJ1-4, with D unresolved. Trimming took off 4 bases at V and 3 bases at J, with 7 bases between the two ends. CDR3 length: 13 residues. Germline CDR1 is SGHRS and CDR2 is YFSETQ.

The chain employs TRBV5-1 and TRBJ2-1, with a weak D call TRBD1 (5 bases). Per the germline V gene, CDR1 is SGHRS and CDR2 is YFSETQ. The CDR3 sequence is 15 residues long. V lost 2 bases to trimming and J lost 2 bases, with 11 bases between them. The CDR3 DNA sequence: TGCGCCAGCAGCTTACAGGATACACCCTACAATGAGCAGTTCTTC. Translating it yields CASSLQDTPYNEQFF.

The V gene is TRBV28, the J gene TRBJ2-3; 10 bases agree with TRBD1. CDR3 length: 17 residues. CDR1 is MDHEN and CDR2 is SYDVKM in the germline V gene. Losses at the gene ends were 6 bases for V and 2 bases for J; bases not matched to a gene: 11. CDR3 loop: CASSDTLGQGDTDTQYF. The CDR3 DNA is TGTGCCAGCAGCGACACACTCGGACAGGGGGACACAGATACGCAGTATTTT.

This clone was counted a few times. The rearrangement links TRBV19 to TRBJ1-2; possible D gene TRBD1, 6 bases. Germline assignment: CDR1 LNHDA and CDR2 SQIVND (reference sequence). CDR3 length: 15 residues. Between the trimmed V and J ends, which lost 7 bases and 8 bases, there was a span of 23 bases. CDR3 DNA sequence: TGTGCCAGTATCCCGCGAGGGGCAGGGGCCGAAGGCTACACCTTC. Translation gives CASIPRGAGAEGYTF.

Only a few counts were recorded for this clone. The rearrangement links TRBV5-1 to TRBJ1-1; 7 bases are shared with TRBD1. Trimming at V came to 4 bases and at J to 7 bases, leaving 7 bases not matched to a gene. CDR1 is SGHRS, CDR2 YFSETQ, per germline. The CDR3 length is 13 residues. DNA of the CDR3: TGCGCCAGCAGCACCTGGACAGGCCGTGAAGCTTTCTTT. This encodes CASSTWTGREAFF.

This clone was observed a few times. This chain links TRBV5-4 with TRBJ2-7; D may be TRBD1 or TRBD2 (5 bases each). Germline V gene sequence: CDR1 SGHNT, CDR2 YYREEE (reference sequence). Trimming removed 5 bases from V and 7 bases from J, with 13 bases in between. There are 12 residues in the CDR3. Here the CDR3 reads CASSYGAGEQYF. Here the CDR3 DNA reads TGTGCCAGCAGTTACGGGGCAGGGGAGCAGTACTTC.

This CDR3 is CASSYRPPRGNSPLHF. The CDR3 DNA sequence: TGTGCCAGCAGTTACCGGCCCCCCAGGGGTAATTCACCCCTCCACTTT. This chain joins TRBV6-6 and TRBJ1-6, with TRBD1 as a possible D gene (6 bases). Trimming removed 2 bases at V and 6 bases at J, with 14 bases between. The CDR3 has 16 residues. The germline V gene encodes CDR1 MNHNY and CDR2 SVGAGI (reference sequence).

This chain links TRBV7-9 with TRBJ2-7; D may be TRBD1 (5 bases). The V and J ends lost 3 bases and 0 bases respectively, with 12 bases between them. Germline V gene sequence: CDR1 SEHNR, CDR2 FQNEAQ (reference sequence). This CDR3 is built from 15 residues. The CDR3 bases are TGTGCCAGCAGCTTGGGGCAGATCAGCTCCTACGAGCAGTACTTC. It codes for CASSLGQISSYEQYF.

This sequence joins TRBV2 and TRBJ1-1; D is possibly TRBD1 (6 bases). Germline V gene lookup returns CDR1 SNHLY and CDR2 FYNNEI. The V gene lost 5 bases and the J gene lost 5 bases, with 12 bases spanning the gap. CDR3 length equals 13 residues. The CDR3 loop reads CASSLQGETEAFF. CDR3 nucleotide sequence: TGTGCCAGCAGTTTACAGGGAGAGACTGAAGCTTTCTTT.

The rearrangement joins TRBV7-3 to TRBJ1-2, with 7 bases matching TRBD1. CDR1 and CDR2 from the germline V gene are SGHTA and FQGTGA. The CDR3 length is 13 residues. V lost 5 bases to trimming and J lost 6 bases; unmatched junction nucleotides: 6. The CDR3 sequence is CASSEQGIDGYTF. The CDR3 DNA follows: TGTGCCAGCAGCGAACAGGGGATCGATGGCTACACCTTC.

With regard to this clone: Other DNA sequences in this specimen translate into the identical CDR3. V and J are TRBV18 and TRBJ2-5; D remains ambiguous. This CDR3 comprises 12 residues. Trimming removed 3 bases from V and 3 bases from J, with 5 bases in between. The germline V gene encodes CDR1 KGHSH and CDR2 LQKENI. The CDR3 bases are TGTGCCAGCTCACCGATGGAAGAGACCCAGTACTTC. Amino acids: CASSPMEETQYF.

This chain connects TRBV5-6 to TRBJ2-1; D is undetermined. V lost 3 bases, J lost 2 bases, and 12 bases lay in between. This CDR3 spans 15 amino acids. Germline CDR1 and CDR2: SGHDT and YYEEEE. The CDR3 protein is CASSSSPAPYNEQFF. In DNA form, the CDR3 reads TGTGCCAGCAGCTCCTCCCCGGCCCCCTACAATGAGCAGTTCTTC. The variable domain in full, completed from reference TRBV5-6 and TRBJ2-1, reads DAGVTQSPTHLIKTRGQQVTLRCSPKSGHDTVSWYQQALGQGPQFIFQYYEEEERQRGNFPDRFSGHQFPNYSSELNVNALLLGDSALYLCASSSSPAPYNEQFFGPGTRLTVL.

V gene TRBV2 combines with J gene TRBJ2-7; D is uncertain. The CDR3 is 14 amino acids. Germline V CDR1 and CDR2: SNHLY, FYNNEI. Trimming cost V 2 bases and J 5 bases, with 13 bases left between them. The CDR3 region is CASSERVLSHEQYF. The CDR3 DNA is TGTGCCAGCAGTGAACGGGTCCTTTCTCACGAGCAGTACTTC. Drawing the rest from reference TRBV2 and TRBJ2-7, the complete variable domain is EPEVTQTPSHQVTQMGQEVILRCVPISNHLYFYWYRQILGQKVEFLVSFYNNEISEKSEIFDDQFSVERPDGSNFTLKIRSTKLEDSAMYFCASSERVLSHEQYFGPGTRLTVT.